Listed below are T cell receptor beta chains from one sample, sequenced in a study of Ad26.COV2.S vaccination and SARS-CoV-2 variants. Using immunoSEQ multiplex PCR, the repertoire was profiled, and TCRdb retains in-frame clones only, with some absent. The table records 300,000 to 450,000 clones, 92% of them present only once. The sample in question was peripheral blood, obtained after recovery from COVID-19. The receptors stem from a human donor who had recovered from COVID-19. Each CDR3 is given without its conserved first and last residue. Fields, in order: J gene, D gene, V gene, CDR3 protein. D genes are given only for firm matches.

>TRBJ1-2|.|TRBV5-1
ASSFTGSISGDGYT
>TRBJ2-3|.|TRBV19
ASLRLRLPADTQY
>TRBJ2-4|.|TRBV6-1
ASSEQPGRGNQNIQY
>TRBJ1-3|.|TRBV3-1/TRBV3-2
ASSQGPFWVNTIY
>TRBJ2-1|.|TRBV5-6
ASSSLQQYYNEQF
>TRBJ1-5|.|TRBV7-9
ASSSSKGPQH
>TRBJ2-2|.|TRBV3-1/TRBV3-2
ASLGVTGELF
>TRBJ1-2|TRBD1|TRBV25-1
ASSGLRGGEGYGYT
>TRBJ2-5|.|TRBV19
ASSISRQSETQY
>TRBJ1-6|TRBD1|TRBV19
ASSMGQGSNSPLH